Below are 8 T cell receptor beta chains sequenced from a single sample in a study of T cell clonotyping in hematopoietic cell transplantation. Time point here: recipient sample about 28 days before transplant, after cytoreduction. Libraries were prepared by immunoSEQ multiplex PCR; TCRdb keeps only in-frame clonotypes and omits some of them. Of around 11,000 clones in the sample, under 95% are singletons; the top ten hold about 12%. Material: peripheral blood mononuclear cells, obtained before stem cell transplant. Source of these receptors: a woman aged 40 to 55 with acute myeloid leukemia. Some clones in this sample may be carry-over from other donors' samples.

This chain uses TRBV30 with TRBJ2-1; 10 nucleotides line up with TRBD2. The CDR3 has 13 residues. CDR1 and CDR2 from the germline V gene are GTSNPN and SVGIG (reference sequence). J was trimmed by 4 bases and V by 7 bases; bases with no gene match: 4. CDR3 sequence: CAFEREGYNEQFF. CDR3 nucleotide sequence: TGTGCCTTTGAGCGGGAGGGTTACAATGAGCAGTTCTTC.

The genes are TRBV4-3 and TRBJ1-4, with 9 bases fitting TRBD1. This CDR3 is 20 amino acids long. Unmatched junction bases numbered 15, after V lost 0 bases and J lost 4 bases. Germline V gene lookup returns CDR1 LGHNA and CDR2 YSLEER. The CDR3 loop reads CASSQDIMGQGFPSNEKLFF. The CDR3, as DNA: TGCGCCAGCAGCCAAGATATTATGGGACAGGGATTTCCGAGTAATGAAAAACTGTTTTTT.

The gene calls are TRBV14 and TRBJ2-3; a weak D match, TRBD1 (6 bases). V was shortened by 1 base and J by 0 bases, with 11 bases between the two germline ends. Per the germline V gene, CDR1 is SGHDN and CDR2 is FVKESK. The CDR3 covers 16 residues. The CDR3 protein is CASSQGDRRSTDTQYF. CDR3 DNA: TGTGCCAGCAGCCAAGGCGACAGGCGGAGCACAGATACGCAGTATTTT.

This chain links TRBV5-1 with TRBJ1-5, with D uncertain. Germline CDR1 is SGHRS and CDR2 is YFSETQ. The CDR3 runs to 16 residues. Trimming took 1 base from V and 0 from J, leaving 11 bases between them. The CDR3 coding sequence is TGCGCCAGCAGCTTGCCCCACCTCTCTAGCAATCAGCCCCAGCATTTT. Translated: CASSLPHLSSNQPQHF.

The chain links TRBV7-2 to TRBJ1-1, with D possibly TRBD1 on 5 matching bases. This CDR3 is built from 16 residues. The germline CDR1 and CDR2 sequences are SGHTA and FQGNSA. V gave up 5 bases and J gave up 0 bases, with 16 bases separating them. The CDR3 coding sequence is TGTGCCAGCAGCCCTTCCCCGGGGACCATGAACACTGAAGCTTTCTTT. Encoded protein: CASSPSPGTMNTEAFF.

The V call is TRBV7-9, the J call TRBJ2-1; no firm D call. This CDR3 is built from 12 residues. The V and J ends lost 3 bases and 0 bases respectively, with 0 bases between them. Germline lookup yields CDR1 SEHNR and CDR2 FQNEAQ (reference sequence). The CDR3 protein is CASSFSYNEQFF. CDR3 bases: TGTGCCAGCAGCTTCTCCTACAATGAGCAGTTCTTC.

The CDR3 region is CASSFLAGKTYEQYF. The CDR3 DNA reads TGTGCCAGCAGCTTTCTAGCGGGTAAAACCTACGAGCAGTACTTC. This chain uses TRBV11-2 with TRBJ2-7; 8 positions match TRBD2. This CDR3 has 15 residues. V was pared by 3 bases and J by 2 bases, with 6 bases of the junction left unmatched. Germline lookup yields CDR1 SGHAT and CDR2 FQNNGV.

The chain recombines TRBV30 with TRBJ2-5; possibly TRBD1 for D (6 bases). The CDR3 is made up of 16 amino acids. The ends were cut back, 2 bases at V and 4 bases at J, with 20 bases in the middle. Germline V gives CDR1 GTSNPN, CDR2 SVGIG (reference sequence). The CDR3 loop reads CAWSKNFGGTGETQYF. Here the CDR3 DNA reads TGTGCCTGGAGTAAAAATTTTGGGGGCACGGGAGAGACCCAGTACTTC.